Presented here are 32 T cell receptor beta chains from one specimen sequenced in a study of blood T cells in healthy people across ages. Combining a sample-barcoded 5' primer with a J-beta primer mix, a second PCR ran for roughly 6 to 12 cycles. TCRdb fed the 5' RACE reads into MiXCR, producing one record per CDR3 protein. The sample has more than 800,000 distinct CDR3 sequences, under 55% seen once; the top ten hold approximately 20%. Sequenced material: blood. The receptors here all came from a woman aged 60-75 years in good health.

This clonotype turned up a few times. The chain joins TRBV11-3 to TRBJ2-3; unclear D gene. This CDR3 region has 15 residues. Trimming took 3 bases from V and 2 from J, leaving 12 bases between them. CDR1 is SGHNT and CDR2 is YENEEA in the germline V gene. CDR3 coding DNA: TGTGCCAGCAGCTTGGGCGAGATTGCCACAGATACGCAGTATTTT. Its protein is CASSLGEIATDTQYF.

This clonotype was counted a few times. This chain links TRBV12-3 or TRBV12-4 with TRBJ1-4; no definite D call. V was pared by 7 bases and J by 8 bases, with 14 bases between. There are 13 residues in the CDR3. The CDR3: CASKVGMEEKLFF. CDR3 coding DNA: TGTGCCAGCAAGGTCGGAATGGAGGAAAAACTGTTTTTT.

In regard to this clonotype: One end of the junction is discordant with germline, which a read error may explain. The chain recombines TRBV3-1 with TRBJ1-2; D is perhaps TRBD1 (6 bases). The CDR3 totals 14 residues. Germline V gene lookup returns CDR1 LGHDT and CDR2 YNNKEL (reference sequence). CDR3 amino acids: CASNQASRGGGYTF. Here the CDR3 DNA reads TGTGCCAGCAACCAAGCTTCCAGGGGAGGAGGCTACACCTTC. Complete variable domain (other parts from reference TRBV3-1 and TRBJ1-2): DTAVSQTPKYLVTQMGNDKSIKCEQNLGHDTMYWYKQDSKKFLKIMFSYNNKELIINETVPNRFSPKSPDKAHLNLHINSLELGDSAVYFCASNQASRGGGYTFGSGTRLTVV.

This clonotype has just a few counts. This rearrangement joins TRBV20-1 to TRBJ2-3, with no clear D. The ends were cut back, 6 bases at V and 0 bases at J, with 13 bases in the middle. CDR3 size: 14 residues. The germline gives CDR1 DFQATT, CDR2 SNEGSKA (reference sequence). DNA for the CDR3: TGCAGTGCCCTAGACCACTCAAGCACAGATACGCAGTATTTT. This codes for CSALDHSSTDTQYF.

This clonotype was seen repeatedly, ten times or more. The gene calls are TRBV10-3 and TRBJ2-7, with TRBD1 matching 11 bases. CDR1 ENHRY and CDR2 SYGVKD come from the germline V gene. Trimming at V came to 2 bases and at J to 9 bases, leaving 9 bases not matched to a gene. The CDR3 covers 15 residues. This CDR3 is CAISEGQGASSGQYF. CDR3 bases: TGTGCCATCAGTGAGGGACAGGGGGCCAGTAGTGGGCAGTACTTC.

The CDR3 loop reads CSARPSKRNEQFF. The DNA of the CDR3 is TGCAGTGCTAGACCTTCGAAAAGAAATGAGCAGTTCTTC. J is TRBJ2-1 and V is TRBV20-1, with unresolved D. Germline CDR1 and CDR2: DFQATT and SNEGSKA (reference sequence). The CDR3 loop spans 13 amino acids. V was cut by 2 bases and J by 7 bases, with 12 bases left in between.

This rearrangement joins TRBV6-5 to TRBJ2-7; 8 positions match TRBD2. Germline assignment: CDR1 MNHEY and CDR2 SVGAGI. J gave up 1 base and V 4 bases, and 15 bases lay outside the gene matches. The CDR3 length is 18 residues. CDR3 loop: CASSSPSTGSGRSYEQYF. DNA for the CDR3: TGTGCCAGCAGTTCTCCCTCTACGGGGAGCGGGAGATCCTACGAGCAGTACTTC.

This clonotype was detected only a few times. Here the CDR3 reads CASQKPRGGGLTKNIQYF. The DNA for the CDR3 is TGTGCCAGCCAAAAGCCCCGCGGGGGAGGATTAACCAAAAACATTCAGTACTTC. The chain links TRBV6-2 or TRBV6-3 to TRBJ2-4; 7 bases fit TRBD2. CDR3 length equals 18 residues. Germline CDR1 reads MNHEY; CDR2 reads SVGEGT. V was clipped by 8 bases and J by 2 bases; unmatched bases: 18.

CDR3 protein: CASSGRATEADLFF. CDR3 bases: TGTGCCAGCAGTGGCCGGGCCACTGAAGCGGACTTGTTCTTC. V and J are TRBV2 and TRBJ2-1; D perhaps matches TRBD2 (5 bases). Trimming pared 4 bases from V and 15 bases from J, leaving 22 bases between. In germline, CDR1 is SNHLY, CDR2 FYNNEI. The CDR3 totals 14 residues. The full variable domain, completed using reference TRBV2 and TRBJ2-1, is EPEVTQTPSHQVTQMGQEVILRCVPISNHLYFYWYRQILGQKVEFLVSFYNNEISEKSEIFDDQFSVERPDGSNFTLKIRSTKLEDSAMYFCASSGRATEADLFFGPGTRLTVL.

The V call is TRBV27, the J call TRBJ2-4; 12 bases are a match to TRBD1. Germline assignment: CDR1 MNHEY and CDR2 SMNVEV (reference sequence). Losses at the gene ends were 4 bases for V and 9 bases for J; bases not matched to a gene: 7. This CDR3 contains 15 residues. The CDR3 sequence: CASSSGTGGRGIQYF. In DNA, the CDR3 is TGTGCCAGCAGTTCGGGGACAGGGGGCCGGGGCATTCAGTACTTC.

This clonotype has only a few counts. The rearrangement links TRBV10-3 to TRBJ2-3; 11 nucleotides agree with TRBD2. Germline CDR1 ENHRY, CDR2 SYGVKD. The V segment lost 3 bases and the J segment 2 bases; nucleotides outside the gene matches: 10. This CDR3 comprises 18 residues. CDR3 in DNA: TGTGCCATCAGTGATAAGGGTTTACTAGCGGGAGACACAGATACGCAGTATTTT. This codes for CAISDKGLLAGDTDTQYF.

This clonotype was recorded a few times. The J gene is TRBJ2-7, the V gene TRBV29-1, with 9 bases fitting TRBD1. This CDR3 region has 17 residues. Trimming took 0 bases from V and 4 from J; bases not matched to a gene: 13. Germline V lookup: CDR1 SQVTM, CDR2 ANQGSEA. In nucleotides, the CDR3 is TGCAGCGTTGAAGATGTGACAGGGACAGGGATTCAATACGAGCAGTACTTC. Translated, it gives CSVEDVTGTGIQYEQYF.

The chain couples TRBV29-1 to TRBJ2-7; 7 bases fit TRBD1. With 4 bases clipped from V and 5 bases from J, the junction kept 8 bases outside the gene matches. Germline V gene data show CDR1 as SQVTM and CDR2 as ANQGSEA. CDR3 length: 13 amino acids. The CDR3 region has the DNA TGCAGCGTTGCGGGACAGAGGTACCACGAGCAGTACTTC. Amino acid sequence: CSVAGQRYHEQYF.

This clonotype turned up a few times. The rearrangement joins TRBV27 to TRBJ1-2; no definite D call. The germline CDR1 and CDR2 sequences are MNHEY and SMNVEV (reference sequence). Trimming removed 3 bases at V and 1 base at J, with 12 bases between. The CDR3 spans 15 residues. This CDR3 is CASSFGQSLNYGYTF. DNA for the CDR3: TGTGCCAGCAGTTTTGGGCAGAGTCTTAACTATGGCTACACCTTC.

This clonotype was seen many times. The V call is TRBV5-1, the J call TRBJ2-5; 7 nucleotides match TRBD2. The V gene's germline CDR1 is SGHRS and CDR2 YFSETQ. V was pared by 3 bases and J by 4 bases, with 3 bases of the junction left unmatched. This CDR3 has 13 amino acids. The CDR3, as DNA: TGCGCCAGCAGCTCCAGCGGGACAGAGACCCAGTACTTC. It specifies CASSSSGTETQYF.

Ten or more counts support this clonotype. V is TRBV12-3 or TRBV12-4 and J is TRBJ2-6, with unresolved D. The CDR3 runs 13 residues. V lost 7 bases and J 0 bases, leaving 4 bases between the germline ends. The CDR3 sequence: CASTASGANVLTF. DNA for the CDR3: TGTGCCAGCACTGCCTCTGGGGCCAACGTCCTGACTTTC.

The V gene is TRBV28, the J gene TRBJ2-7; TRBD1 matches 8 bases. Trimming cost V 5 bases and J 5 bases; bases outside gene matches: 8. CDR3 length: 14 amino acids. In germline, CDR1 is MDHEN, CDR2 SYDVKM. CDR3 loop: CASSDRGKTNEQYF. CDR3 coding DNA: TGTGCCAGCAGTGACAGGGGAAAGACTAACGAGCAGTACTTC. The full variable domain, its missing parts supplied by reference TRBV28 and TRBJ2-7, is DVKVTQSSRYLVKRTGEKVFLECVQDMDHENMFWYRQDPGLGLRLIYFSYDVKMKEKGDIPEGYSVSREKKERFSLILESASTNQTSMYLCASSDRGKTNEQYFGPGTRLTVT.

On this clonotype itself: This may be a read error, as it is one base from a much larger clone. The chain employs TRBV29-1 and TRBJ1-5; D gene uncertain. The CDR3 has 13 residues. Per germline, CDR1 SQVTM and CDR2 ANQGSEA. Trimming cost V 6 bases and J 0 bases, with 9 bases left between them. The CDR3 loop reads CSVGLPSNQPQHF. The DNA for the CDR3 is TGCAGCGTAGGGCTCCCTAGCAATCAGCCCCAGCATTTT.

The chain couples TRBV29-1 to TRBJ1-6, with unresolved D. CDR3 size: 13 residues. In germline, CDR1 is SQVTM, CDR2 ANQGSEA. V gave up 8 bases and J gave up 6 bases, with 14 bases separating them. The CDR3 sequence: CSPPRVCNSPLHF. The CDR3 DNA is TGCAGCCCGCCTCGGGTGTGTAATTCACCCCTCCACTTT.

The chain employs TRBV4-2 and TRBJ1-2; maybe TRBD1 (5 bases). Germline V gene lookup returns CDR1 LGHNA and CDR2 YNFKEQ. V was trimmed by 1 base and J by 8 bases, leaving 14 bases between them. The CDR3 is made up of 14 amino acids. CDR3 coding DNA: TGTGCCAGCAGCCAAGTTCTGAACAGACAGGGCTACACCTTC. It translates to CASSQVLNRQGYTF.

This clonotype was counted between two and nine times. V usage is TRBV20-1 and J usage is TRBJ2-7; TRBD1 might be the D (5 bases). CDR3 length equals 16 residues. The germline V gene has CDR1 DFQATT and CDR2 SNEGSKA (reference sequence). The ends were cut back, 2 bases at V and 0 bases at J, with 17 bases in the middle. CDR3 amino acids: CSARSPDSMSSYEQYF. CDR3 sequence (DNA): TGCAGTGCTAGATCCCCAGACAGCATGTCCTCCTACGAGCAGTACTTC.

This chain uses TRBV20-1 with TRBJ2-3; 11 nucleotides agree with TRBD2. Unmatched junction bases numbered 8, after V lost 6 bases and J lost 6 bases. The CDR3 consists of 14 residues. CDR1 is DFQATT, CDR2 SNEGSKA, per germline (reference sequence). The CDR3: CSALSGRAADTQYF. Here the CDR3 DNA reads TGCAGTGCCCTTAGCGGGAGGGCCGCGGATACGCAGTATTTT.

V is TRBV13 and J is TRBJ2-7; weak D call: TRBD2 (6 bases). V dropped 4 bases and J dropped 2 bases, with 15 bases sitting between them. Germline V gives CDR1 PRHDT, CDR2 FYEKMQ (reference sequence). The CDR3 sequence is 15 residues long. CDR3: CASSSRDLLTYEQYF. The DNA for the CDR3 is TGTGCCAGCAGCTCACGGGACTTACTTACCTACGAGCAGTACTTC.

To note about this clonotype: Its ends do not fully match the called genes, so a read error is possible. The V gene is TRBV10-1, the J gene TRBJ2-2; TRBD2 might be the D (6 bases). CDR1 and CDR2 from the germline V gene are WNHNN and SYGVQD (reference sequence). The length of the CDR3 is 14 residues. The CDR3 DNA reads as TGCGCCAGCAGTGGATCGGGGAACACCGGGGGGCTGTTTTTT. It encodes CASSGSGNTGGLFF.

This clonotype appeared a few times. This chain uses TRBV9 with TRBJ2-1, with D tentatively TRBD2 (5 bases). CDR1 and CDR2 (germline): SGDLS, YYNGEE. The CDR3 is 16 residues long. Trimming left V 3 bases short and J 9 bases short, with 22 bases between. CDR3: CASSAILGPSLSEQFF. The CDR3 DNA follows: TGTGCCAGCAGCGCGATACTAGGCCCGAGTCTTAGTGAGCAGTTCTTC.

Concerning this clonotype itself: One base away lies a much larger clone, so this may be a sequencing read error. V and J are TRBV29-1 and TRBJ2-1; D gene ambiguous. CDR3 length equals 12 residues. The germline CDR1 and CDR2 sequences are SQVTM and ANQGSEA. With 3 bases removed from V and 14 bases from J, the gap between germline ends came to 17 bases. Here the CDR3 DNA reads TGCAGCGTTGACAATCGCGGCTACCCTAAGTTCTTC. It encodes CSVDNRGYPKFF.

Only one count was recorded for this clonotype. One end of the junction fails to match germline, which may point to a read error. CDR3 sequence: CSASGLAGANSDTLYF. Written as DNA, the CDR3 is TGCAGTGCTAGTGGGCTAGCGGGAGCTAATTCAGATACGCTGTATTTT. The rearrangement links TRBV20-1 to TRBJ2-3, with 10 positions matching TRBD2. CDR1 and CDR2 from the germline V gene are DFQATT and SNEGSKA (reference sequence). CDR3 length equals 16 residues.

Concerning this clonotype itself: The junction shows a germline mismatch at one end, possibly a read error. The genes are TRBV6-1 and TRBJ1-3; TRBD1 aligns across 7 bases. Germline V gives CDR1 MNHNS, CDR2 SASEGT. This CDR3 has 18 residues. The CDR3 DNA follows: TGTGCCAGCAGTGAATTGCGGACAGGCCCTTACTCTGGAACCACCATATATTTT. The encoded protein is CASSELRTGPYSGTTIYF.

V gene TRBV27 combines with J gene TRBJ2-7; D possibly corresponds to TRBD2 (5 bases). The germline V and J ends were trimmed by 4 bases and 3 bases, with 13 bases remaining between them. Germline loops: CDR1 MNHEY, CDR2 SMNVEV (reference sequence). The length of the CDR3 is 14 residues. Here the CDR3 reads CASSWRAPHYEQYF. In nucleotides, the CDR3 is TGTGCCAGCAGTTGGCGGGCCCCGCACTACGAGCAGTACTTC.

V is TRBV6-5 and J is TRBJ2-3; 9 nucleotides line up with TRBD2. Germline values: CDR1 MNHEY, CDR2 SVGAGI. The CDR3 spans 15 residues. V gave up 6 bases and J gave up 2 bases; unmatched junction bases: 6. CDR3: CASSPTSGPTDTQYF. The DNA for the CDR3 is TGTGCCAGCAGCCCAACTAGCGGGCCCACAGATACGCAGTATTTT.

The table lists this clonotype with a few counts. The chain joins TRBV10-3 to TRBJ2-3, with 16 positions matching TRBD2. With 3 bases clipped from V and 4 bases from J, the junction kept 10 bases outside the gene matches. In germline, CDR1 is ENHRY, CDR2 SYGVKD. CDR3 length: 19 residues. The CDR3 spells CAISDTPGLAGGFPDTQYF. CDR3 sequence (DNA): TGTGCCATCAGTGATACTCCGGGACTAGCGGGAGGGTTTCCAGATACGCAGTATTTT.

The chain recombines TRBV29-1 with TRBJ1-1, with unresolved D. Trimming took 4 bases from V and 1 from J, leaving 7 bases between them. The length of the CDR3 is 12 residues. Germline V gene sequence: CDR1 SQVTM, CDR2 ANQGSEA. CDR3 in DNA: TGCAGCGTTGTTCAGTGGAACACTGAAGCTTTCTTT. This sequence encodes CSVVQWNTEAFF.